The 14 T cell receptor beta chains below all came from one sample that was sequenced in a study of naive and memory T cell subsets. Two oligonucleotides, mixed equimolar, formed the beta constant-region primer covering TRBC1 and TRBC2. Using its own MiXCR run on the UMI-ligation and nested PCR reads, TCRdb lists one record per CDR3 protein. This table has tens of thousands of distinct CDR3 sequences, 10% to 15% appearing once. What was sequenced was effector memory CD4+ T cells from blood. The subset was: effector memory, CD45RA- CD27-. These receptors originate from a human donor in good health.

This clonotype came up a few times. The chain is built from TRBV5-1 and TRBJ2-1, with D maybe TRBD1 (6 bases). V was trimmed by 4 bases and J by 5 bases, leaving 10 bases between them. The CDR3 contains 13 residues. Germline V gene lookup returns CDR1 SGHRS and CDR2 YFSETQ. The CDR3 reads CASSAGQNNEQFF. The CDR3 DNA reads TGCGCCAGCAGCGCCGGACAGAACAATGAGCAGTTCTTC.

The gene calls are TRBV2 and TRBJ2-1, with D perhaps TRBD1 (5 bases). There are 13 residues in the CDR3. Germline lookup yields CDR1 SNHLY and CDR2 FYNNEI. Trimming left V 8 bases short and J 5 bases short, with 13 bases between. The CDR3 coding sequence is TGTGCCAGCGTAAGGGGTCTGGACAATGAGCAGTTCTTC. Its translation: CASVRGLDNEQFF.

The table lists this clonotype with many counts. The rearrangement joins TRBV6-5 to TRBJ2-3, with 11 bases lining up with TRBD2. Germline V CDR1 and CDR2: MNHEY, SVGAGI. J was trimmed by 0 bases and V by 6 bases; bases with no gene match: 2. This CDR3 has 15 amino acids. Here the CDR3 DNA reads TGTGCCAGCAGACTAGCGGGAGCCAGCACAGATACGCAGTATTTT. Its protein is CASRLAGASTDTQYF.

This clonotype was detected many times. The CDR3 is CSVGNRAGGEQYF. The DNA of the CDR3 is TGCAGCGTGGGAAACAGGGCTGGGGGGGAGCAGTACTTC. The chain uses TRBV29-1 and TRBJ2-7; perhaps D is TRBD1 or TRBD2 (6 bases each). From germline, CDR1 is SQVTM and CDR2 ANQGSEA. Trimming took 6 bases from V and 7 from J, leaving 19 bases between them. The CDR3 runs 13 residues.

CDR3 region: CSARDGQMRNYGYTF. For the CDR3, the DNA is TGCAGTGCTAGAGACGGACAGATGAGGAACTATGGCTACACCTTC. V usage is TRBV20-1 and J usage is TRBJ1-2; weak D call: TRBD1 (6 bases). Trimming cost V 0 bases and J 2 bases, with 13 bases left between them. Germline-derived CDR1 and CDR2 are DFQATT and SNEGSKA (reference sequence). The CDR3 extends over 15 amino acids.

CDR3 amino acids: CASSPDPSTDTQYF. The DNA of the CDR3 is TGTGCCAGCAGCCCAGATCCTAGCACAGATACGCAGTATTTT. The chain couples TRBV12-3 or TRBV12-4 to TRBJ2-3; no clear D. V was trimmed by 6 bases and J by 0 bases, leaving 10 bases between them. This CDR3 comprises 14 residues.

The chain uses TRBV3-1 and TRBJ1-1, with 7 bases identical to TRBD1. The CDR3 has 15 residues. V was clipped by 4 bases and J by 4 bases; unmatched bases: 9. CDR1 is LGHDT and CDR2 is YNNKEL in the germline V gene (reference sequence). In nucleotides, the CDR3 is TGTGCCAGCAGCCTCGGAGGGGGCGCGAGCACTGAAGCTTTCTTT. The encoded protein is CASSLGGGASTEAFF.

The chain carries TRBV28 and TRBJ2-3; D possibly uses TRBD1 or TRBD2 (5 bases each). This CDR3 is built from 16 residues. Per the germline V gene, CDR1 is MDHEN and CDR2 is SYDVKM. Trimming stripped 2 bases from V and 1 base from J, with 13 bases between. The CDR3 reads CASSLEASRGTDTQYF. CDR3 nucleotides: TGTGCCAGCAGTTTAGAGGCTAGCAGGGGCACAGATACGCAGTATTTT.

This chain joins TRBV7-2 and TRBJ1-5; 8 bases agree with TRBD1. The junction had 5 bases not matched to a gene; V was cut back by 0 bases and J by 4 bases. This CDR3 has 16 residues. Germline V gene lookup returns CDR1 SGHTA and CDR2 FQGNSA. The DNA of the CDR3 is TGTGCCAGCAGCTTAGCAGCGGGACAGGTGAATCAGCCCCAGCATTTT. Translation: CASSLAAGQVNQPQHF.

The V gene is TRBV5-1, the J gene TRBJ1-4, with 7 bases matching TRBD1. Germline loops: CDR1 SGHRS, CDR2 YFSETQ. This CDR3 is built from 14 residues. With V trimmed by 0 bases and J by 8 bases, 4 bases remained unmatched. In nucleotides, the CDR3 is TGCGCCAGCAGCTTGGTAGGGGGCATGGAAAAACTGTTTTTT. Its translation: CASSLVGGMEKLFF.

This clonotype is large (0.1 to 1%) by share. This chain uses TRBV4-2 with TRBJ2-7, with a tentative D call TRBD2 (6 bases). Trimming shortened V by 2 bases and J by 2 bases, and 10 bases separated the two germline ends. The CDR3 is 14 residues long. In germline, CDR1 is LGHNA, CDR2 YNFKEQ. The CDR3 spells CASSQSSDTYEQYF. The CDR3 DNA is TGTGCCAGCAGCCAATCTAGCGACACCTACGAGCAGTACTTC.

This clonotype was found many times. The chain is built from TRBV6-2 or TRBV6-3 and TRBJ2-1; D is ambiguous. The CDR3 is 13 amino acids. Germline lookup yields CDR1 MNHEY and CDR2 SVGEGT. V was pared by 5 bases and J by 5 bases, with 10 bases between. For the CDR3, the DNA is TGTGCCAGCAGTACCCGGCCAAACAATGAGCAGTTCTTC. Translation: CASSTRPNNEQFF.

V usage is TRBV5-6 and J usage is TRBJ2-1; TRBD2 matches 8 bases. CDR1 SGHDT and CDR2 YYEEEE come from the germline V gene. V lost 1 base and J lost 8; bases outside the gene matches: 8. The CDR3 is 15 amino acids. The CDR3 reads CASSLTGRATDEQFF. The CDR3 DNA reads as TGTGCCAGCAGCTTGACCGGGAGGGCCACAGATGAGCAGTTCTTC.

This clonotype was seen at least ten times. This sequence joins TRBV20-1 and TRBJ1-4; a possible D gene is TRBD1 (6 bases). CDR3 length: 20 residues. The germline V gene encodes CDR1 DFQATT and CDR2 SNEGSKA (reference sequence). Trimming removed 0 bases at V and 0 bases at J, with 23 bases between. CDR3 sequence (DNA): TGCAGTGCTAGAGAGGAGGCTGAGTTCAGGGGTCCTGCAACTAATGAAAAACTGTTTTTT. Residues: CSAREEAEFRGPATNEKLFF.